This TCR beta chain was captured in a study of response to subunit inactivated influenza vaccine (dated by TCRdb to 2016 to 2019). At the level of the whole study: Deep quantitative profiling of the T cell receptor repertoire was used in the study to follow responses to a trivalent subunit inactivated influenza vaccine. General conclusions and limits of the study: According to the authors, only a limited number of new T cells may be recruited by each seasonal influenza vaccination.

The cysteine opens and the phenylalanine closes a CDR3 of 15 amino acids. The entry retains the CDR3 DNA only, 45 bases that are in frame from base 1. CDR1 and CDR2 are drawn from the germline V gene (reference sequence): SGHAT, FQDESV. V is pruned by 5 bases and J by 5 bases, leaving 6 bases of the junction without a gene match. This clonotype was seen more than once but under ten times. It has no known antigen specificity. Per-nucleotide qualities are absent, and no much larger clonotype sits a single base away. Preparation of the library involved RT-PCR. The listed sequencing device is Illumina HiSeq 2500. TCRdb applied fastp at Q25 and MiXCR to the public reads, then kept only in-frame beta chains. Rows with a matching CDR3 protein are joined into one entry that keeps the most common DNA and genes. This sample has just over 300,000 distinct CDR3 sequences in its table, and roughly 20% of those were observed once. The ten largest clones add up to approximately 10% of the sample.

The material was PBMCs from blood, obtained about 19 months after vaccination. The source of this sequence is a man between 50 and 70 years old who received an inactivated influenza vaccine. Donor details come from another sample of the same person, matched by shared clones. The chain was built from TRBV11-1 and TRBJ2-5, and TRBD2 aligns with 12 junction nucleotides. This receptor has the CDR3 CASSPLAGGRETQYF. The nucleotides are TGTGCCAGCAGCCCCCTAGCGGGAGGGCGCGAGACCCAGTACTTC.